The entry that follows covers one T cell receptor (beta chain) sequence. This clone is medium-sized (0.01 to 0.1%) in terms of sample share. The clone's antigen remains unknown. Base-call qualities are not available, and no considerably larger clone is one nucleotide away. Patients with autoimmune disease history or receiving systemic immunosuppression were excluded from the trial. Peripheral blood for TCR sequencing was collected from all dose cohorts at baseline, on cycle 4 day 1, and on cycle 7 day 1. Samples were obtained from an open-label, multicenter, first-in-human phase I dose-escalation trial of ivuxolimab. The trial enrolled adults with locally advanced or metastatic head and neck squamous cell, hepatocellular, melanoma or renal cell carcinoma. CD4+ and CD8+ T cells were sorted separately from peripheral blood before TCR sequencing. The data originate from a study of OX40 agonist ivuxolimab in advanced cancers. Study-wide context: Ivuxolimab was a fully human IgG2 agonistic monoclonal antibody targeting the costimulatory receptor OX40 (CD134). Prior anti-PD-1, anti-PD-L1 or anti-CTLA-4 therapy was permitted, and approximately 41% of dose-escalation patients had received checkpoint inhibitors. Peripheral TCRbeta sequencing aimed to test whether ivuxolimab altered TCR sequence diversity and caused clonal T-cell expansion. Three dose-escalation patients achieved partial responses, one with hepatocellular carcinoma and two with cutaneous melanoma. The paper reports the monotherapy dose-escalation portion (N of about 47 patients) of the phase I ivuxolimab trial. Of the roughly 51 patients in dose escalation, 19 had hepatocellular carcinoma, roughly 15 had melanoma, 9 had renal cell carcinoma and 9 had head and neck cancer. The dose-escalation cohort was 82.7% male with a mean age of approximately 59 years, ranging from about 23 to 85. Intravenous ivuxolimab was administered to patients every 2 weeks at six dose levels: 0.01, 0.1, 0.3, 1.5, 3 and 10 mg/kg.

To sequence the TCRbeta CDR3 region, genomic DNA was isolated from the sorted cells. The immunoSEQ Assay was used for sequencing of TCRbeta CDR3 regions. As stored in TCRdb, this immuneACCESS dataset retains in-frame rearrangements with V and J assigned. A fraction of the clones does not appear; measured against another copy, unresolved V genes explain less than half of the discrepancy, and the remainder lacks a known reason. Across this sample there are about 11,000 clones, with 70% to 80% seen only once. The ten largest clones capture approximately 36% of the sample. General conclusions and limits of the study: At doses from 0.1 to 3.0 mg/kg, clonal expansion was seen in both CD4+ and CD8+ blood T cells between baseline and week 6. After ivuxolimab, CD8+ T cells had more expanded clones than CD4+ T cells on average. Low levels of normalized T-cell clonal expansion were also seen in some nonresponding patients. Partial responders in the 0.1-3.0 mg/kg groups had among the lowest normalized peripheral clonal expansion, especially among CD8+ T cells. The antigen specificity of the peripheral T cells that underwent clonal expansion was not determined.

V loses 0 bases of germline sequence and J loses 4 bases, and the interval between the two ends is 10 bases. The CDR3 starts with the cysteine, ends with the phenylalanine, and has 14 residues. The only DNA kept is the CDR3, 42 bases in frame from the first base. Taken from the germline V gene, the CDR1 and CDR2 loops are MNHEY and SVGAGI. Sample: CD4+ or CD8+ T cells sorted from blood, taken in a trial of the OX40 agonist ivuxolimab. The chain was built from TRBV6-5 and TRBJ2-7, with the D gene not confidently named. This sequence was found in an adult with an advanced solid tumor such as melanoma, head and neck, liver or kidney cancer. CDR3 region: CASSYSTPLYEQYF. The DNA sequence follows: TGTGCCAGCAGTTACTCGACCCCATTATACGAGCAGTACTTC.